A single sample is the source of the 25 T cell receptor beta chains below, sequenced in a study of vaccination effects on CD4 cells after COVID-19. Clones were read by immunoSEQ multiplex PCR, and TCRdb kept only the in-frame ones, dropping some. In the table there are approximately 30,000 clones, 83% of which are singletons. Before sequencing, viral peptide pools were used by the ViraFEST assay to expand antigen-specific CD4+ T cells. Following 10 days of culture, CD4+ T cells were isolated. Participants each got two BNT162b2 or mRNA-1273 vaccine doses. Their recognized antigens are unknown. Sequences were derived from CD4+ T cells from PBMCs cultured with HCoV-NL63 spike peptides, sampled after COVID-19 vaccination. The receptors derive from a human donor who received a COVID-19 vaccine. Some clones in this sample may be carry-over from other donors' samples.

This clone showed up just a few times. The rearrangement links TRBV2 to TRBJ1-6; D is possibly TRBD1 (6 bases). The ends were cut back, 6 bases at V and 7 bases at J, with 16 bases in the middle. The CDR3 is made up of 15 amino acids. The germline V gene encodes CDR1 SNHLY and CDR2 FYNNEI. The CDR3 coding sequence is TGTGCCAGCAGCCAACCGGGGGGGCGGAATTCACCCCTCCACTTT. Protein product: CASSQPGGRNSPLHF.

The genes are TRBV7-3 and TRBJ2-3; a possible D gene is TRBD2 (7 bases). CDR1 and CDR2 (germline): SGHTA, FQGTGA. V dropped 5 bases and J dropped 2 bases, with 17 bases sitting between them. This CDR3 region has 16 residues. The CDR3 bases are TGTGCCAGCAGCCCTGGGGTGCGGGGGCCCACAGATACGCAGTATTTT. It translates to CASSPGVRGPTDTQYF.

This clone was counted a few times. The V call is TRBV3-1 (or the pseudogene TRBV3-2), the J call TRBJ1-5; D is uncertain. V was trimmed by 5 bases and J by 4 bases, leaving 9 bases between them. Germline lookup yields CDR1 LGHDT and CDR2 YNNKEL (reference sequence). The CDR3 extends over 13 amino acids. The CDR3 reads CASSDGLNQPQHF. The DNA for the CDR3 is TGTGCCAGCAGCGACGGGCTGAATCAGCCCCAGCATTTT.

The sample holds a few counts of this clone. CDR3 sequence reads: CASSPRYEQYV. In DNA form, the CDR3 reads TGTGCCAGCAGCCCACGATACGAGCAGTACGTC. This chain connects TRBV11-2 to TRBJ2-7; no firm D call. The ends were cut back, 5 bases at V and 4 bases at J, with 6 bases in the middle. Germline CDR1 SGHAT, CDR2 FQNNGV. The CDR3 consists of 11 residues.

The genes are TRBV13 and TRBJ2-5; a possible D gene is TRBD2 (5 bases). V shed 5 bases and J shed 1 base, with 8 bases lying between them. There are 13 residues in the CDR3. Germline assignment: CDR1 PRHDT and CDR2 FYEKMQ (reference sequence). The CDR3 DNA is TGTGCCAGCAGCCCCCGGGGCCAAGAGACCCAGTACTTC. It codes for CASSPRGQETQYF.

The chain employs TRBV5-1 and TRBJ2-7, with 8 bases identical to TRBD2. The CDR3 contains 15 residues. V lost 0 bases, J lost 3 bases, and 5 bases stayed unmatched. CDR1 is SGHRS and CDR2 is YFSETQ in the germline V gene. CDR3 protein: CASSLVTGGGYEQYV. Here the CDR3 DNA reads TGCGCCAGCAGCTTGGTTACGGGGGGGGGCTACGAGCAGTACGTC.

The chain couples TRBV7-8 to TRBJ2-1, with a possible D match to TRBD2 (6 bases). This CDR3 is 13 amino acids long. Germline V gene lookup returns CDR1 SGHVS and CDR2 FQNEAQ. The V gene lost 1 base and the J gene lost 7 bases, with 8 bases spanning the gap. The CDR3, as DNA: TGTGCCAGCAGCTTAGGTCGGGAGAATGAGCAGTTCTTC. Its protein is CASSLGRENEQFF.

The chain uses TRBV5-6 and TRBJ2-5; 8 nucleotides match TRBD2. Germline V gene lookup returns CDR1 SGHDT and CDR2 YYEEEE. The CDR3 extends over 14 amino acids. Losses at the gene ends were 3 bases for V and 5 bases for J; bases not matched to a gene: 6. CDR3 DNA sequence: TGTGCCAGCAGCTCAACGGGGGGGCGTGAGACCCAGTACTTC. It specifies CASSSTGGRETQYF.

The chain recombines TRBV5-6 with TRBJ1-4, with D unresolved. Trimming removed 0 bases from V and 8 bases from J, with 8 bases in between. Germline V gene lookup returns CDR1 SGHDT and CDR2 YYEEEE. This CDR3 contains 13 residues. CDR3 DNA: TGTGCCAGCAGCTTGGACAGAGACGAAAAACTGTTTTTT. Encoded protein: CASSLDRDEKLFF.

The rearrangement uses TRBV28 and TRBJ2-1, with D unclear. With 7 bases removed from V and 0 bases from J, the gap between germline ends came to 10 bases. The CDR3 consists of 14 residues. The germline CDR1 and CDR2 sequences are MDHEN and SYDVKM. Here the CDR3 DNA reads TGTGCCAGCAAAACCTTAAGCTCCTACAATGAGCAGTTCTTC. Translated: CASKTLSSYNEQFF.

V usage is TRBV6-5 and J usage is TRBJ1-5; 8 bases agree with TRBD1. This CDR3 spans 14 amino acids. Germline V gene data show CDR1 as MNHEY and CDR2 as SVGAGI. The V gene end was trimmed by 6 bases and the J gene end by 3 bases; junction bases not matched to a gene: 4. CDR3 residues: CASSYRGINQPQHF. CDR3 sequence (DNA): TGTGCCAGCAGCTACAGGGGGATCAATCAGCCCCAGCATTTT.

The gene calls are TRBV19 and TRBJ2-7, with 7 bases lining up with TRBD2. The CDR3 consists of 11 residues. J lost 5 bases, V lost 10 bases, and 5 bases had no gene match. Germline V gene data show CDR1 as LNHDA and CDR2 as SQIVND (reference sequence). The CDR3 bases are TGTGCCACCCGGGGAGGGAACGAGCAGTACGTC. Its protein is CATRGGNEQYV.

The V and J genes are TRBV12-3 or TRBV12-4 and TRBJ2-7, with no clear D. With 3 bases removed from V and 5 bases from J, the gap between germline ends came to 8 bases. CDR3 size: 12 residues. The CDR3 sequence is CASSLGRNEQYV. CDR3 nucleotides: TGTGCCAGCAGTTTGGGAAGGAACGAGCAGTACGTC.

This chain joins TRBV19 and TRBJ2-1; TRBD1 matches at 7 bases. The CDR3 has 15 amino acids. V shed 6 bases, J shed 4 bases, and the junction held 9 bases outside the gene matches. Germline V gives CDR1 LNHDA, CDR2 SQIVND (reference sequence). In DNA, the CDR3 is TGTGCCAGTAGCCCCGGGACAGATTTTTACAATGAGCAGTTCTTC. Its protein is CASSPGTDFYNEQFF.

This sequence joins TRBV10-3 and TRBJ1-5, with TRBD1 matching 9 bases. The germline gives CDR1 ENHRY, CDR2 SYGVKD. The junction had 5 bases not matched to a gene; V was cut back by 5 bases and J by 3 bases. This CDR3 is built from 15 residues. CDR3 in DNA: TGTGCCATCAGTCCCGGGACAGGGCTCAATCAGCCCCAGCATTTT. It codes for CAISPGTGLNQPQHF.

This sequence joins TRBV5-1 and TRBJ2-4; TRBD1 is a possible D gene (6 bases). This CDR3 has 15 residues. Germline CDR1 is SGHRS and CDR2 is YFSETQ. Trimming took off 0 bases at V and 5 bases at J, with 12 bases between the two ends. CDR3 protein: CASSLDGQPENIQYF. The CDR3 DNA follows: TGCGCCAGCAGCTTGGACGGACAGCCCGAAAACATTCAGTACTTC.

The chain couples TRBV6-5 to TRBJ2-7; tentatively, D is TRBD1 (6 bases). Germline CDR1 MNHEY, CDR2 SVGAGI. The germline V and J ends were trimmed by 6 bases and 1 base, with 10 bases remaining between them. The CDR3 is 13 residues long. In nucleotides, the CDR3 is TGTGCCAGCAGCAACGGACAGTCCTACGAGCAGTACGTC. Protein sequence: CASSNGQSYEQYV.

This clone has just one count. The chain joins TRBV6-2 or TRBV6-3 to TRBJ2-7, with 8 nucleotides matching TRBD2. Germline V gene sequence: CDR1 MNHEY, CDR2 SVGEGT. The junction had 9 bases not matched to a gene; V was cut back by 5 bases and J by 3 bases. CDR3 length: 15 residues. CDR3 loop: CASSGAGAGLYEQYV. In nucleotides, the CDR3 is TGTGCCAGCAGTGGAGCGGGGGCCGGACTCTACGAGCAGTACGTC.

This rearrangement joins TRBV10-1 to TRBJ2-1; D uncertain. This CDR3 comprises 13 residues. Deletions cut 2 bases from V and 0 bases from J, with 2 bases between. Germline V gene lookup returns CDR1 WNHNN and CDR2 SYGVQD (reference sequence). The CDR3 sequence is CASSEGSYNEQFF. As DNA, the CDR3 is TGCGCCAGCAGTGAGGGCTCCTACAATGAGCAGTTCTTC.

The CDR3 region is CASSAGTDYEKLFF. DNA for the CDR3: TGCGCCAGCAGCGCAGGGACGGATTATGAAAAACTGTTTTTT. J is TRBJ1-4 and V is TRBV5-1; D perhaps matches TRBD1 (5 bases). V was shortened by 4 bases and J by 6 bases, with 13 bases between the two germline ends. Germline V gene lookup returns CDR1 SGHRS and CDR2 YFSETQ. This CDR3 has 14 amino acids.

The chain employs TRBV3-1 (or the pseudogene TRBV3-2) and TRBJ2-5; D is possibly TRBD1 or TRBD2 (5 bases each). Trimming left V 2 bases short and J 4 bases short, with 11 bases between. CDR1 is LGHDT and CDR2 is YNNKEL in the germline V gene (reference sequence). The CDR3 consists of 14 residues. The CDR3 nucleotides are TGTGCCAGCAGCCAAATACGGGGCGGAGAGACCCAGTACTTC. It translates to CASSQIRGGETQYF.

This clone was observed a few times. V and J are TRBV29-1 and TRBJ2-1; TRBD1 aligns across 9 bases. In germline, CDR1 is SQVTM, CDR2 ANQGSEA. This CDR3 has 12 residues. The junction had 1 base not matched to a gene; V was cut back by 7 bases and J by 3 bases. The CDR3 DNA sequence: TGCAGCGGGGGACAGGGCTACAATGAGCAGTTCTTC. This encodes CSGGQGYNEQFF.

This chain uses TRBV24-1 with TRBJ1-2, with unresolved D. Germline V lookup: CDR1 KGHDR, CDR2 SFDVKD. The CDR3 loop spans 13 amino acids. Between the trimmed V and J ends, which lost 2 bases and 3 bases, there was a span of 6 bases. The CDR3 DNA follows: TGTGCCACCAGTGATTGGTACGACTATGGCTACACCTTC. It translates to CATSDWYDYGYTF.

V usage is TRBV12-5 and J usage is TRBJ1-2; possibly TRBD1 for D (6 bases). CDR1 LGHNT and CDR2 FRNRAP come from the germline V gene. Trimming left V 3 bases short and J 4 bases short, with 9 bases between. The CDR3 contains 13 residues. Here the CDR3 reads CASGLGQSYGYTF. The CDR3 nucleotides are TGTGCTAGTGGTTTAGGACAGTCCTATGGCTACACCTTC.

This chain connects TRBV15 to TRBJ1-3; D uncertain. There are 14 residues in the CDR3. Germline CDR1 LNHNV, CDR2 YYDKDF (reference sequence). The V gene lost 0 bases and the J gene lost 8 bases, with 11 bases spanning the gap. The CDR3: CATSRDRTADTIYF. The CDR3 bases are TGTGCCACCAGCAGAGATCGGACGGCGGACACCATATATTTT.